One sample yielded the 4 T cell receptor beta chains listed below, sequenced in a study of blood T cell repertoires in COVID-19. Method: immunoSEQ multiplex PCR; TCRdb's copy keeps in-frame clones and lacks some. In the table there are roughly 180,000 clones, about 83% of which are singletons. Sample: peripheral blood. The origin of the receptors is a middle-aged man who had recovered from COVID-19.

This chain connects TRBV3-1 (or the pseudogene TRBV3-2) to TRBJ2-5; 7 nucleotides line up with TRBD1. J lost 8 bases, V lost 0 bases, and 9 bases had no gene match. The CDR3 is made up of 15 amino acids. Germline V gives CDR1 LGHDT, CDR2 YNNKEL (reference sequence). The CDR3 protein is CASSQDLGTVNTQYF. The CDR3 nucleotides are TGTGCCAGCAGCCAAGATCTCGGGACAGTAAACACCCAGTACTTC.

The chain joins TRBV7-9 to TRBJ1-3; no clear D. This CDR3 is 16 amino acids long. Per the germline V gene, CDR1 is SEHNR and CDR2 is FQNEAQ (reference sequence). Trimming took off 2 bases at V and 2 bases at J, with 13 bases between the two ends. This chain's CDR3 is CASSLSGEGPGNTIYF. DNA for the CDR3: TGTGCCAGCAGCTTAAGCGGGGAAGGTCCTGGAAACACCATATATTTT.

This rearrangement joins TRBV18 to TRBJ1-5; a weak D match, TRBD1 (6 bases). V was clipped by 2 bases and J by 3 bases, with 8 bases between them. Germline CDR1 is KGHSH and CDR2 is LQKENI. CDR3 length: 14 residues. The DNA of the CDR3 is TGTGCCAGCTCACCAGGGGACAACAATCAGCCCCAGCATTTT. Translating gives CASSPGDNNQPQHF.

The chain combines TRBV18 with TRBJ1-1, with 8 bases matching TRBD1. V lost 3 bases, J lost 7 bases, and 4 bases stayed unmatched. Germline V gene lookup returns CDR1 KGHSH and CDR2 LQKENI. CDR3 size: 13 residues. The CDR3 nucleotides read TGTGCCAGCTCACCTGGACAGGGTGGTGAAGCTTTCTTT. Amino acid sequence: CASSPGQGGEAFF.